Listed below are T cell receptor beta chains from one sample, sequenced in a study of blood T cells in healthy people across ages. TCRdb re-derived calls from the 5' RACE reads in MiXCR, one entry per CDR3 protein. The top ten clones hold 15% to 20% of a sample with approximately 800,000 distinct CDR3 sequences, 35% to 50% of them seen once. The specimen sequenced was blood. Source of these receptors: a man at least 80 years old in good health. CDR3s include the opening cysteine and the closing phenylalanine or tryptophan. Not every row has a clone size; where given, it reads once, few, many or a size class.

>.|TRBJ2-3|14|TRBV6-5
CASLTQGAKDTQYF
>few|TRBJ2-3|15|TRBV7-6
CASSLGGGGRGTQYF
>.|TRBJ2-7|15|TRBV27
CASSNTGGSRGEQYF
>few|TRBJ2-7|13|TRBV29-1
CSVGSGGPYEQYF
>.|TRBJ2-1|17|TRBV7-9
CASSPGLAGGAYNEQFF
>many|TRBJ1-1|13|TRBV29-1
CSAWGRRGTEAFF
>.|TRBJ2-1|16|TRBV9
CASSVDQRDSYNEQFF
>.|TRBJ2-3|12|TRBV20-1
CSASWSADTQYF
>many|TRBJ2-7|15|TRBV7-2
CASSRGTSSSYEQYF
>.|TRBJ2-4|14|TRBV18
CASNTGTSGNIQYF
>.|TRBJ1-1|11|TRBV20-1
CSAWGETEAFF
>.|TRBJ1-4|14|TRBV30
CAWSVQGDHEKLFF
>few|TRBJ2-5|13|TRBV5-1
CASSLGSEETQYF
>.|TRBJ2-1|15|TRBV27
CASSLIATVSYEQFF
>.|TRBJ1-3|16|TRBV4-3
CASSQDYSGAGNTIYF
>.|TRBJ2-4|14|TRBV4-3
CASSQGVARNIQYF
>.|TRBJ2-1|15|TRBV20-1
CSASKRQSSHNEQFF
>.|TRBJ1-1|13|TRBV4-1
CASSLQRRVEAFF
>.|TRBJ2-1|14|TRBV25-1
CASSEGGRAHEQFF
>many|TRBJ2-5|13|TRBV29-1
CSAGGGNKETQYF
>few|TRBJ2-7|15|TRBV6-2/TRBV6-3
CASSRSGSKTYEQYF
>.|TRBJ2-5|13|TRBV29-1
CSVGKDRWGEQYF
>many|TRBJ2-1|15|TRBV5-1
CASSSLAGGLNEQFF
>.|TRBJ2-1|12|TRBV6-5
CASSYRADEQFF
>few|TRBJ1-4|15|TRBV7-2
CASSASGQSNEKLFF
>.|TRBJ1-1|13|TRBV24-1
CATSDWEGTEAFF
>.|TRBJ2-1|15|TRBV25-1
CASSEGFIPYNEQFF
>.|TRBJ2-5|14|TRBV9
CASSVALASDEQYF
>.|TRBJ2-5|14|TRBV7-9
CASSLWGGEETQYF
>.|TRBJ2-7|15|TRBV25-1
CASRTDRLSSYEQYF
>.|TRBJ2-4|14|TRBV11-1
CASSLAEAGNIQYF
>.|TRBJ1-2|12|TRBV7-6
CASSQTGSDYTF
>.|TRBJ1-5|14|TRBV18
CASSRGDSNQPQHF